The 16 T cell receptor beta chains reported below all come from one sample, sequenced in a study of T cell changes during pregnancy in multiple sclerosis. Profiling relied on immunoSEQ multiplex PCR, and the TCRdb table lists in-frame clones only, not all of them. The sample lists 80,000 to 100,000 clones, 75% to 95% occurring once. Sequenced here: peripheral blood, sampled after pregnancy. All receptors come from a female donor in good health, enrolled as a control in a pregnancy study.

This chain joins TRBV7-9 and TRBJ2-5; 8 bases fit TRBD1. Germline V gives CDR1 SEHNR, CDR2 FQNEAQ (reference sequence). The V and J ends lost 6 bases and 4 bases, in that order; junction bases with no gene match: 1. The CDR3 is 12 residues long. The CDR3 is CASSTGGETQYF. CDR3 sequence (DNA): TGTGCCAGCAGTACAGGGGGAGAGACCCAGTACTTC.

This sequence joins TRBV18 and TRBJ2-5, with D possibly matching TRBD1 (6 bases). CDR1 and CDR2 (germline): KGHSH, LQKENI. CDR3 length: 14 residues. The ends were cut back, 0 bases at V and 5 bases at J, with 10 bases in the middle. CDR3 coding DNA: TGTGCCAGCTCACCACCTTACGACAGGGAGACCCAGTACTTC. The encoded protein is CASSPPYDRETQYF.

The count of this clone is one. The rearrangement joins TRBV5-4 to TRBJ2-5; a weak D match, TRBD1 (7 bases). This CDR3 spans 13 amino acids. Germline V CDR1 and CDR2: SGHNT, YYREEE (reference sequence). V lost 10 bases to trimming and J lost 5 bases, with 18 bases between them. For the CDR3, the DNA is TGTGCCGGTCGTCCCAGGGGGGCGGAGACCCAGTACTTC. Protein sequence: CAGRPRGAETQYF.

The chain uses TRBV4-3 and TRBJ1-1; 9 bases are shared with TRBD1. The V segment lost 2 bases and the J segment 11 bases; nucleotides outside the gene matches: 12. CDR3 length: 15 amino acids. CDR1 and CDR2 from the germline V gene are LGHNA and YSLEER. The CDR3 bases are TGCGCCAGCAGCCAAACCCCGACAGGGGGTTATCGGGCTTTCTTT. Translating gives CASSQTPTGGYRAFF.

The CDR3 spells CASSQDRETHTLYGYTF. The CDR3 region has the DNA TGCGCCAGCAGCCAAGACCGGGAGACTCACACTCTTTATGGCTACACCTTC. The J gene is TRBJ1-2, the V gene TRBV4-3, with D unresolved. The V gene lost 0 bases and the J gene lost 5 bases, with 19 bases spanning the gap. Germline loops: CDR1 LGHNA, CDR2 YSLEER. The CDR3 has 17 amino acids.

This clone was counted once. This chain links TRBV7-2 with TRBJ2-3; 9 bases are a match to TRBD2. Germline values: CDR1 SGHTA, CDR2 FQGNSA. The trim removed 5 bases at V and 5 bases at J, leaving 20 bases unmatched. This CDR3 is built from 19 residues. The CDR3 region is CASSPRGGVAGGHEDTQYF. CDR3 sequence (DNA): TGTGCCAGCAGCCCTAGGGGGGGCGTTGCGGGGGGGCACGAAGATACGCAGTATTTT.

The CDR3 bases are TGTGCCAGCAGTTTAGGGGCCTCTTATTATGGCTACACCTTC. It encodes CASSLGASYYGYTF. The rearrangement links TRBV28 to TRBJ1-2; D is perhaps TRBD1 (5 bases). This CDR3 comprises 14 residues. Germline V gene data show CDR1 as MDHEN and CDR2 as SYDVKM. Between the trimmed V and J ends, which lost 2 bases and 5 bases, there was a span of 12 bases.

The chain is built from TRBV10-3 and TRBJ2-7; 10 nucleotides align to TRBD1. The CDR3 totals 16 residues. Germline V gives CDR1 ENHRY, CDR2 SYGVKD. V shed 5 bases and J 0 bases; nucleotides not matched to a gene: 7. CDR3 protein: CAISRTRTGGSYEQYF. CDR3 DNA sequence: TGTGCCATCAGTCGCACGAGGACAGGGGGCTCCTACGAGCAGTACTTC.

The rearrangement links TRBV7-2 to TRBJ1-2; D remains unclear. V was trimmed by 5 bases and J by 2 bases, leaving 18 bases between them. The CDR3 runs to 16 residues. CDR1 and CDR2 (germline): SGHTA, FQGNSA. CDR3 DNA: TGTGCCAGCAGCCCAAAGGAACGACTGATCAACTATGGCTACACCTTC. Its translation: CASSPKERLINYGYTF.

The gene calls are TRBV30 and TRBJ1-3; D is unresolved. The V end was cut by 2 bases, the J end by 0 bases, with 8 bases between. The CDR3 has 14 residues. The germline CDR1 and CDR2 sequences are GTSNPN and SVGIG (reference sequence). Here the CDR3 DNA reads TGTGCCTGGAGTCGGGAAACCTCTGGAAACACCATATATTTT. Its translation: CAWSRETSGNTIYF.

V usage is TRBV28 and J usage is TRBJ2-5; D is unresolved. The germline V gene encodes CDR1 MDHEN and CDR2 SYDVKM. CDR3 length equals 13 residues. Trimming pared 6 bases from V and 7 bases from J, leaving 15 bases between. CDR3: CASSPTLPGTQYF. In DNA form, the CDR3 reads TGTGCCAGCAGCCCCACCCTACCAGGGACCCAGTACTTC.

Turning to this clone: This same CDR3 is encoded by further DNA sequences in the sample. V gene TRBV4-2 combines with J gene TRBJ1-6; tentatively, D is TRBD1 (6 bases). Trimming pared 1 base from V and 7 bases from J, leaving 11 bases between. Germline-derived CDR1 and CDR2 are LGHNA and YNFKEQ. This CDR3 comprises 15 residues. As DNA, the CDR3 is TGTGCCAGCAGCCAAGCGACAGGAAGGAATTCACCCCTCCACTTT. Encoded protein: CASSQATGRNSPLHF.

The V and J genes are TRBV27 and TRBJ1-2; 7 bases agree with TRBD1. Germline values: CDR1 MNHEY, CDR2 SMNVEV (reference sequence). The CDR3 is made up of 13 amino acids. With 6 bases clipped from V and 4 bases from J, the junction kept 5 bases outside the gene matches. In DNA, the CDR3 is TGTGCCAGCAGGACACAGGGGAGCTATGGCTACACCTTC. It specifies CASRTQGSYGYTF.

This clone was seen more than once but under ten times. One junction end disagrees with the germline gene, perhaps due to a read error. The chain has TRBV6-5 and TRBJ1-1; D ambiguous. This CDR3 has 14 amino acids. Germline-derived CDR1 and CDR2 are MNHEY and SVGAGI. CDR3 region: CASRKQNVNAEAFF. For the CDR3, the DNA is TGTGCCAGCAGAAAACAGAATGTGAACGCTGAAGCTTTCTTT.

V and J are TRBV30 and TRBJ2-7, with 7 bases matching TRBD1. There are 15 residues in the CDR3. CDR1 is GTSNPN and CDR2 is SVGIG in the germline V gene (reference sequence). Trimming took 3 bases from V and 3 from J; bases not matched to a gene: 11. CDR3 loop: CAWRSDRLAGYEQYF. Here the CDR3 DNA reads TGTGCCTGGAGGTCGGACAGGCTCGCCGGCTACGAGCAGTACTTC.

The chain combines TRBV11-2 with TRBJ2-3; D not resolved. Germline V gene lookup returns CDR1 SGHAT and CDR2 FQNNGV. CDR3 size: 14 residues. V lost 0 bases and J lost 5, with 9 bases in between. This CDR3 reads CASSLDIGLDTQYF. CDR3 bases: TGTGCCAGCAGCTTAGACATCGGGTTAGATACGCAGTATTTT.